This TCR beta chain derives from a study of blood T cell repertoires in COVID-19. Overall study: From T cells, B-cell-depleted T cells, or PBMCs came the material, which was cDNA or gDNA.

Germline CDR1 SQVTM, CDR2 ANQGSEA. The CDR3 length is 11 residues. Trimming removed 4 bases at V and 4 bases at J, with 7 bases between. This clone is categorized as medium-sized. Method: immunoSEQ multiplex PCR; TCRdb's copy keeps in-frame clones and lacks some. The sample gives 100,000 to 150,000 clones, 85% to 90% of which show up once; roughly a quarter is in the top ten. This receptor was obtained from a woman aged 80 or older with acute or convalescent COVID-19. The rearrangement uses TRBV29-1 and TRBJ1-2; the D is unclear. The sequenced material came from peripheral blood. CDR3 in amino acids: CSVGGSYGYTF. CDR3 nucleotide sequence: TGCAGCGTTGGAGGTAGCTATGGCTACACCTTC.